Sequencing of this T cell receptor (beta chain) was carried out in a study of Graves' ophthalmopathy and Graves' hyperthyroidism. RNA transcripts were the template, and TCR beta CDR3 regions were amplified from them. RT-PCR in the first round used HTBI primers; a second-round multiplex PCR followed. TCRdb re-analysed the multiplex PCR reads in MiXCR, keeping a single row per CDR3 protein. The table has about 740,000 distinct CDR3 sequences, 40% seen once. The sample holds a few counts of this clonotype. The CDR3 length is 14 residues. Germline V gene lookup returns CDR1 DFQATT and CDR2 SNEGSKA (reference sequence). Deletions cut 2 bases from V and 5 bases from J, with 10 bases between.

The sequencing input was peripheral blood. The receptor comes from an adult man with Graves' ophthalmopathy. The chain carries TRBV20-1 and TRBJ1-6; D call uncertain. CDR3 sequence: CSARLGHNNSPLHF. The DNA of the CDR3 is TGCAGTGCTAGATTGGGTCATAATAATTCACCCCTCCACTTT.